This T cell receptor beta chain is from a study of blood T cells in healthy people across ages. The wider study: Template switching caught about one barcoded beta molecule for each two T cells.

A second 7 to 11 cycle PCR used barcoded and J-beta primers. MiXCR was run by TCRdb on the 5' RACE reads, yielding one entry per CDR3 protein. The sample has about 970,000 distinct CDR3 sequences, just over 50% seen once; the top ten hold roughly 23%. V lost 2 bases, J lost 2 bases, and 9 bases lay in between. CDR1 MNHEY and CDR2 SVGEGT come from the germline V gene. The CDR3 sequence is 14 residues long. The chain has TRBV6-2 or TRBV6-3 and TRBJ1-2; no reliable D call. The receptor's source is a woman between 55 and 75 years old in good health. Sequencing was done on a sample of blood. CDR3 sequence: CASSYTTPNYGYTF. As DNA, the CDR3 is TGTGCCAGCAGTTACACGACTCCAAACTATGGCTACACCTTC.